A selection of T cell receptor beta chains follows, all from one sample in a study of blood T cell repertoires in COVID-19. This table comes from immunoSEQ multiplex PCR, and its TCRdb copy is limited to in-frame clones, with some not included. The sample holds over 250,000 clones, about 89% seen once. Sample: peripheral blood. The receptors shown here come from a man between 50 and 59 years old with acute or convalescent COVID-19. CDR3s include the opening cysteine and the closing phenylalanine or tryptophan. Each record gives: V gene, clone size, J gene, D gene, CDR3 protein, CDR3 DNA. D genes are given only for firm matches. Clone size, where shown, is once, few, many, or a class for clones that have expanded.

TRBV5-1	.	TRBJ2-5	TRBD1	CASSSGTARSSGGGETQYF	TGCGCCAGCAGCTCAGGGACAGCGCGATCATCTGGGGGTGGAGAGACCCAGTACTTC
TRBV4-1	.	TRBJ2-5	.	CASSQDRFTAGTQYF	TGCGCCAGCAGCCAAGATCGGTTTACAGCGGGGACCCAGTACTTC
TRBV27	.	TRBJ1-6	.	CASRIWADYNSPLHF	TGTGCCAGCAGGATCTGGGCCGACTATAATTCACCCCTCCACTTT
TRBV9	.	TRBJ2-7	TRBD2	CASSVEGGAYEQYF	TGTGCCAGCAGCGTAGAGGGAGGGGCCTACGAGCAGTACTTC
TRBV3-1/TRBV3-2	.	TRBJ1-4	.	CASSQYPESNEKLFF	TGTGCCAGCAGCCAATACCCAGAATCAAATGAAAAACTGTTTTTT
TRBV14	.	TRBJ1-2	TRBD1	CASSRGTGSFGYTF	TGTGCCAGCAGCCGGGGGACAGGGTCTTTTGGCTACACCTTC
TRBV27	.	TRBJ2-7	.	CASSQRDILSYEQYF	TGTGCCAGCAGCCAACGGGACATACTGTCCTACGAGCAGTACTTC
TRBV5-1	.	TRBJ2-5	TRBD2	CASSARLAGGPGGTQYF	TGCGCCAGCAGCGCCAGACTAGCGGGGGGCCCCGGGGGGACCCAGTACTTC
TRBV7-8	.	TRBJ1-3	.	CASSSHRGGNTIYF	TGTGCCAGCAGCTCCCATCGGGGGGGAAACACCATATATTTT
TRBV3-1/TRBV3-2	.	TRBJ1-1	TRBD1	CASSQAFQWTGTNTEAFF	TGTGCCAGCAGCCAAGCCTTCCAATGGACAGGGACGAACACTGAAGCTTTCTTT
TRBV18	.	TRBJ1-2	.	CASSPLSGRGGGRSYGYTF	TGTGCCAGCTCACCTTTAAGCGGTCGAGGGGGGGGCCGAAGCTATGGCTACACCTTC
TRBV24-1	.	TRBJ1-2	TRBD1	CATTSNRDRGMWELYGYTF	TGTGCCACCACCTCTAACCGGGACAGGGGCATGTGGGAACTCTATGGCTACACCTTC
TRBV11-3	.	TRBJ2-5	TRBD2	CASSLGSGGVETQYF	TGTGCCAGCAGCTTGGGTAGCGGGGGGGTAGAGACCCAGTACTTC
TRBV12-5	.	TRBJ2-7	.	CASGPTPSYEQYF	TGTGCTAGTGGTCCCACACCCTCCTACGAGCAGTACTTC
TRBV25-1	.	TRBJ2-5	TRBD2	CASTAGGAQETQYF	TGTGCCAGCACCGCGGGGGGGGCCCAAGAGACCCAGTACTTC
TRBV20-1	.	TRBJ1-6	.	CSASRTAEDSPLHF	TGCAGTGCTAGTCGAACGGCGGAAGATTCACCCCTCCACTTT
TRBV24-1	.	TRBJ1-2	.	CATPERRNGYTF	TGTGCCACCCCAGAACGGCGGAATGGCTACACCTTC
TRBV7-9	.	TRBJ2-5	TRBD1	CASSLWEGTGETQYF	TGTGCCAGCAGCTTATGGGAAGGGACAGGGGAGACCCAGTACTTC
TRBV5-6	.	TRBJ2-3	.	CASSKGTGSAQYF	TGTGCCAGCAGCAAAGGGACCGGGAGTGCGCAGTATTTT
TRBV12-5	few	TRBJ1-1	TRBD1	CASGWGQGNTEAFF	TGTGCTAGTGGTTGGGGACAGGGGAACACTGAAGCTTTCTTT
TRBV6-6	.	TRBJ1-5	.	CASSSYQGLGNQPQHF	TGTGCCAGCAGTTCCTACCAGGGGTTGGGCAATCAGCCCCAGCATTTT
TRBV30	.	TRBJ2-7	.	CAWSVRPGEQYF	TGTGCCTGGAGTGTACGCCCCGGGGAGCAGTACTTC
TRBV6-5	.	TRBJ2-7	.	CASRQGIGFVEQYF	TGTGCCAGCAGGCAGGGGATCGGGTTCGTTGAGCAGTACTTC
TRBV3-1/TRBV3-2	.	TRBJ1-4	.	CASSTRGGPNEKLFF	TGTGCCAGCAGCACGCGGGGGGGGCCCAATGAAAAACTGTTTTTT
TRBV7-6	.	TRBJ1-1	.	CASSLEPGSAEAFF	TGTGCCAGCAGCTTAGAACCGGGGTCAGCTGAAGCTTTCTTT
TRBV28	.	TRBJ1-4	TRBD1	CAINPDRAGKLFF	TGTGCCATTAACCCAGACAGGGCGGGAAAACTGTTTTTT
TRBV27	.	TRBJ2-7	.	CASSFLGGQYF	TGTGCCAGCAGTTTTCTGGGAGGACAGTACTTC
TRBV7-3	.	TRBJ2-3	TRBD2	CASRQSGGYTDTQYF	TGTGCCAGCAGACAGAGCGGGGGGTACACAGATACGCAGTATTTT
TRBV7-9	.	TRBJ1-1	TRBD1	CASSSTGVWTEAFF	TGTGCCAGCAGCTCCACAGGGGTGTGGACTGAAGCTTTCTTT
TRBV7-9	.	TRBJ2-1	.	CASRFDSSYNEQFF	TGTGCCAGCAGGTTCGATAGCTCCTACAATGAGCAGTTCTTC
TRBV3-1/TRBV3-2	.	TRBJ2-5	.	CASSQTRVTPGETQYF	TGTGCCAGCAGCCAAACGCGGGTCACCCCGGGAGAGACCCAGTACTTC
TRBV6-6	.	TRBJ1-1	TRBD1	CASSYLDRANTEAFF	TGTGCCAGCAGTTACCTCGACAGGGCGAACACTGAAGCTTTCTTT
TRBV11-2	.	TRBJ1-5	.	CASSFGQPNQPQHF	TGTGCCAGCAGCTTTGGGCAGCCGAATCAGCCCCAGCATTTT
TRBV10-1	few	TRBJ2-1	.	CASSELAGNEQFF	TGCGCCAGCAGTGAACTAGCTGGCAATGAGCAGTTCTTC
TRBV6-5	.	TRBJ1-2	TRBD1	CASRAGTAELYGYTF	TGTGCCAGCAGGGCTGGGACAGCCGAACTCTATGGCTACACCTTC
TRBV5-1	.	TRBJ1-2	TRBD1	CASSLRDRGVYGYTF	TGCGCCAGCAGCTTAAGGGACAGGGGGGTCTATGGCTACACCTTC
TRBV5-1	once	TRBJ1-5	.	CASSLGQGGPQHF	TGCGCCAGCAGCTTGGGGCAGGGCGGGCCCCAGCATTTT
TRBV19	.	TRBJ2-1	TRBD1	CASSPGTGVGNEQFF	TGTGCCAGTAGTCCCGGGACAGGGGTCGGGAATGAGCAGTTCTTC
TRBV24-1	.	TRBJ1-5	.	CATSDLKQGSNQPQHF	TGTGCCACCAGTGATTTGAAACAGGGATCCAATCAGCCCCAGCATTTT
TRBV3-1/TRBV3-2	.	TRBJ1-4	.	CASSQSRTVKNEKLFF	TGTGCCAGCAGCCAGAGCCGGACTGTGAAAAATGAAAAACTGTTTTTT
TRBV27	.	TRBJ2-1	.	CASSLRTAKNNEQFF	TGTGCCAGCAGTCTCCGGACAGCCAAAAACAATGAGCAGTTCTTC
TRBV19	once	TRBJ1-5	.	CATQFTQSNQPQHF	TGTGCCACCCAGTTCACGCAGAGCAATCAGCCCCAGCATTTT
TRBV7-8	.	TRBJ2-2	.	CASSLWGLNTGELFF	TGTGCCAGCAGCTTATGGGGGCTTAACACCGGGGAGCTGTTTTTT
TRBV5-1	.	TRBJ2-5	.	CASSFSPQETQYF	TGCGCCAGCAGCTTTAGTCCCCAAGAGACCCAGTACTTC
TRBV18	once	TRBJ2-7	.	CASSPRSRQDSYEQYF	TGTGCCAGCTCACCTCGTTCCCGACAGGACTCCTACGAGCAGTACTTC
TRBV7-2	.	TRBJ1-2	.	CASSLDGQRGYTF	TGTGCCAGCAGCTTAGATGGCCAGCGGGGCTACACCTTC
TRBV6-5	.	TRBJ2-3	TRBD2	CASTPSGPDTQYF	TGTGCCAGCACCCCTAGCGGCCCAGACACGCAGTATTTT
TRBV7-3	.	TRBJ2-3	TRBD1	CASSRSLGQGVDTQYF	TGTGCCAGCAGCCGTTCCTTGGGACAGGGGGTAGATACGCAGTATTTT